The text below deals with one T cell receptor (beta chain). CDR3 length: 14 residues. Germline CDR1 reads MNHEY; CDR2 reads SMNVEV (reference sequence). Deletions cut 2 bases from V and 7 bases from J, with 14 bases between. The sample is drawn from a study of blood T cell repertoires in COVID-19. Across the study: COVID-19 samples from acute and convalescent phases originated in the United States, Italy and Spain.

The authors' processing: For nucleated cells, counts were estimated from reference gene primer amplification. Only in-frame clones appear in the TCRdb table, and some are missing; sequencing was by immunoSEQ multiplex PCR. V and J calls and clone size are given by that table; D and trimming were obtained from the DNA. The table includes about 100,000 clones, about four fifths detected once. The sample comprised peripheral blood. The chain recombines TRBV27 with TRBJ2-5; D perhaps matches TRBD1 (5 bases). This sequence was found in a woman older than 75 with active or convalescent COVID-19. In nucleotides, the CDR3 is TGTGCCAGCAGTTTAGTAGGACAAGTCGGGACCCAGTACTTC. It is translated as CASSLVGQVGTQYF.